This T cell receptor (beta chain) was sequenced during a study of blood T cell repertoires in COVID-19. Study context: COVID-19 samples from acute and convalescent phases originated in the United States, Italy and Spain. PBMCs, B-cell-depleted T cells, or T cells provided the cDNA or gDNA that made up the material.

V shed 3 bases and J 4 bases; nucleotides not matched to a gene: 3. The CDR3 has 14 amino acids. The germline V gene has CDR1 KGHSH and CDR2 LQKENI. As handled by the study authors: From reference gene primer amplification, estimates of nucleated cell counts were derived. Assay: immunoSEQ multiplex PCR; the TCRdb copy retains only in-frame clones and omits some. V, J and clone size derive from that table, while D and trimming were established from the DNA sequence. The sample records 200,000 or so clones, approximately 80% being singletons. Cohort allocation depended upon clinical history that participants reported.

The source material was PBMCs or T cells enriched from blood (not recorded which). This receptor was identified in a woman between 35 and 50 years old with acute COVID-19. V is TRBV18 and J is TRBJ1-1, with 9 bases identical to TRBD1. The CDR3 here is CASSPGQGFTEAFF. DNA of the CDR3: TGTGCCAGCTCACCGGGACAGGGCTTCACTGAAGCTTTCTTT.